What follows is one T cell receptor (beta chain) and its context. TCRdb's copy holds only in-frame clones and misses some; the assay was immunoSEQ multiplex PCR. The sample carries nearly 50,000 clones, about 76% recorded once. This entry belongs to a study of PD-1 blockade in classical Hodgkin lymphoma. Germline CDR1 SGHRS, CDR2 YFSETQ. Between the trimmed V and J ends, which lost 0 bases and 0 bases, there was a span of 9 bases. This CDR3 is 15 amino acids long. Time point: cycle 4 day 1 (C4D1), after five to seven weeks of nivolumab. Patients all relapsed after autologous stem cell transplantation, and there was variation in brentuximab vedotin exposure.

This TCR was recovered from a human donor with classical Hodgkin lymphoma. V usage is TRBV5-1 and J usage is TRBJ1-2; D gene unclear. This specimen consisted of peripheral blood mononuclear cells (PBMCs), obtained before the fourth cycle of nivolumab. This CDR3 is CASSLAATANYGYTF. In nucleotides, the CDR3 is TGCGCCAGCAGCTTGGCGGCAACCGCTAACTATGGCTACACCTTC.